Listed below are T cell receptor beta chains from one sample, sequenced in a study of shared clonotypes between healthy human individuals. Profiled with immunoSEQ multiplex PCR; TCRdb holds only in-frame clones, not every one. Here the sample spans about 1.1 million clones, roughly 80% being singletons. The material sequenced was memory CD4+ T cells from PBMCs. The receptors stem from a man younger than 30 in good health. Some clones in this sample may be carry-over from other donors' samples. CDR3s include the opening cysteine and the closing phenylalanine or tryptophan. Clone size is given for some rows only: seen once, a few or many times, or a class if the clone is expanded.

clone_size j_call v_call cdr3_aa
NA TRBJ2-3 TRBV27 CASSRKPGPTDTDTQYF
once TRBJ2-1 TRBV28 CASSDIGTSGDEQFF
NA TRBJ2-1 TRBV7-3 CASSLTYDGAGGDNEQFF
once TRBJ2-5 TRBV28 CAGGAQETQYF
NA TRBJ2-7 TRBV15 CATSREGAGREQYF
NA TRBJ2-5 TRBV27 CASKELARETQYF
NA TRBJ1-1 TRBV19 CASSIRGGNTEAFF
NA TRBJ1-1 TRBV19 CASSMGRGRGGNTEAFF
NA TRBJ1-3 TRBV5-1 CASSDTGGSGNTIYF
NA TRBJ1-1 TRBV5-1 CASSLDAGRTEAFF
NA TRBJ2-5 TRBV7-9 CASSPTAETQYF
NA TRBJ2-6 TRBV20-1 CSAIGANVLTF
NA TRBJ2-4 TRBV19 CASTPQGAGGNIQYF
few TRBJ1-1 TRBV27 CASSEWDRGRTEAFF
once TRBJ2-1 TRBV11-2 CASSPGDSGNNEQFF
NA TRBJ1-5 TRBV28 CASSLGQGIGEHF